The 26 T cell receptor beta chains given below trace back to one sample, sequenced in a study of blood T cell repertoires in COVID-19. Clones were sequenced by immunoSEQ multiplex PCR, and TCRdb holds only the in-frame ones, with some missing. The sample yields roughly 210,000 clones, about nine tenths seen once. Source material: peripheral blood. The receptors here all came from a man in his 70s with acute or convalescent COVID-19.

V is TRBV19 and J is TRBJ2-1; D gene unclear. Trimming left V 3 bases short and J 5 bases short, with 8 bases between. This CDR3 is built from 13 residues. Germline assignment: CDR1 LNHDA and CDR2 SQIVND (reference sequence). DNA of the CDR3: TGTGCCAGTAGTATGTTGTCGGACAATGAGCAGTTCTTC. Translating it yields CASSMLSDNEQFF.

The chain is built from TRBV2 and TRBJ1-6; 10 bases are a match to TRBD1. The germline CDR1 and CDR2 sequences are SNHLY and FYNNEI. V trimming: 7 bases; J trimming: 3 bases; junction bases outside the gene matches: 3. The CDR3 is made up of 15 amino acids. The CDR3 is CASTGDRGYNSPLHF. DNA for the CDR3: TGTGCCAGCACCGGGGACAGGGGCTATAATTCACCCCTCCACTTT.

The rearrangement joins TRBV6-5 to TRBJ2-3; D remains ambiguous. This CDR3 contains 13 residues. V lost 4 bases and J 2 bases, leaving 7 bases between the germline ends. The germline V gene encodes CDR1 MNHEY and CDR2 SVGAGI. The CDR3 spells CASSFYPTDTQYF. The CDR3 nucleotides are TGTGCCAGCAGTTTCTATCCCACAGATACGCAGTATTTT.

In this sample, this clone turned up once. The chain employs TRBV7-2 and TRBJ2-1, with D possibly TRBD2 on 6 matching bases. The ends were cut back, 0 bases at V and 6 bases at J, with 12 bases in the middle. The CDR3 consists of 15 residues. Germline CDR1 and CDR2: SGHTA and FQGNSA. In nucleotides, the CDR3 is TGTGCCAGCAGCTTAGCGAGAGGACTATTCAATGAGCAGTTCTTC. Amino acid sequence: CASSLARGLFNEQFF.

The J gene is TRBJ1-1, the V gene TRBV25-1, with D possibly matching TRBD1 (6 bases). The CDR3 extends over 13 amino acids. Trimming took 8 bases from V and 9 from J, leaving 19 bases between them. Germline lookup yields CDR1 MGHDK and CDR2 SYGVNS. The CDR3 DNA sequence: TGTGCCAGCTGGGATGGGACACGATTGAAAGCTTTCTTT. This translates into CASWDGTRLKAFF.

The chain is built from TRBV27 and TRBJ1-6; D gene unclear. CDR3 length: 15 residues. The V and J ends lost 5 bases and 7 bases respectively, with 15 bases between them. Germline V gives CDR1 MNHEY, CDR2 SMNVEV (reference sequence). This CDR3 is CASSTLEARNSPLHF. Here the CDR3 DNA reads TGTGCCAGCAGTACTTTGGAAGCGAGAAATTCACCCCTCCACTTT.

The V gene is TRBV11-2, the J gene TRBJ2-5, with D maybe TRBD1 (6 bases). The CDR3 extends over 14 amino acids. Germline lookup yields CDR1 SGHAT and CDR2 FQNNGV. Trimming stripped 5 bases from V and 4 bases from J, with 14 bases between. The CDR3 loop reads CASSKLEGGETQYF. The CDR3 nucleotides read TGTGCCAGCAGCAAGCTAGAAGGGGGAGAGACCCAGTACTTC.

The chain carries TRBV28 and TRBJ2-1; 9 nucleotides agree with TRBD2. The V segment lost 6 bases and the J segment 4 bases; nucleotides outside the gene matches: 10. Germline V gene lookup returns CDR1 MDHEN and CDR2 SYDVKM. The CDR3 is 16 amino acids. CDR3 in amino acids: CASSTPASGNYNEQFF. CDR3 bases: TGTGCCAGCAGCACGCCGGCTAGCGGGAATTACAATGAGCAGTTCTTC.

The rearrangement uses TRBV29-1 and TRBJ1-5, with TRBD1 as a possible D gene (5 bases). The CDR3 spans 13 residues. Trimming cost V 3 bases and J 2 bases, with 8 bases left between them. Looked up from germline, CDR1 is SQVTM and CDR2 is ANQGSEA. CDR3 nucleotides: TGCAGCGTTGAGGAAGGGGGCAATCAGCCCCAGCATTTT. Protein product: CSVEEGGNQPQHF.

This chain links TRBV7-8 with TRBJ2-1; D remains unclear. The CDR3 has 14 residues. V was trimmed by 1 base and J by 4 bases, leaving 8 bases between them. From germline, CDR1 is SGHVS and CDR2 FQNEAQ. This CDR3 is CASSLGTEYNEQFF. The CDR3 bases are TGTGCCAGCAGCTTAGGAACTGAGTACAATGAGCAGTTCTTC.

This clone was observed a single time. The rearrangement joins TRBV6-2 or TRBV6-3 to TRBJ2-3; 9 bases are a match to TRBD2. The CDR3 is made up of 18 amino acids. Germline-derived CDR1 and CDR2 are MNHEY and SVGEGT. The J segment lost 0 bases and the V segment lost 2 bases, leaving 9 bases of the junction unmatched. The CDR3 here is CASSYPISSGTSTDTQYF. The CDR3 coding sequence is TGTGCCAGCAGTTACCCCATTTCTAGCGGGACTAGCACAGATACGCAGTATTTT.

The chain is built from TRBV9 and TRBJ1-2; D not certain. The CDR3 covers 15 residues. Germline V gives CDR1 SGDLS, CDR2 YYNGEE. Trimming left V 0 bases short and J 5 bases short, with 14 bases between. CDR3 sequence reads: CASSVGSSSGYGYTF. CDR3 bases: TGTGCCAGCAGCGTAGGTAGCAGTTCGGGATATGGCTACACCTTC.

The gene calls are TRBV19 and TRBJ2-2; possible D gene TRBD2, 7 bases. V was shortened by 6 bases and J by 4 bases, with 15 bases between the two germline ends. Germline V gene lookup returns CDR1 LNHDA and CDR2 SQIVND (reference sequence). This CDR3 contains 15 residues. The chain's CDR3 is CASSISRGATGELFF. In DNA form, the CDR3 reads TGTGCCAGTAGCATTAGCCGGGGGGCCACCGGGGAGCTGTTTTTT.

The chain couples TRBV19 to TRBJ2-1; TRBD2 agrees at 8 bases. Trimming removed 0 bases from V and 2 bases from J; junction bases left unmatched: 3. Germline values: CDR1 LNHDA, CDR2 SQIVND (reference sequence). This CDR3 region has 16 residues. Here the CDR3 DNA reads TGTGCCAGTAGTATAGACGGGGGGGGAACCTACAATGAGCAGTTCTTC. This translates into CASSIDGGGTYNEQFF.

The genes are TRBV5-1 and TRBJ2-1; 8 bases map to TRBD1. The CDR3 loop spans 15 amino acids. In germline, CDR1 is SGHRS, CDR2 YFSETQ. Unmatched junction bases numbered 6, after V lost 3 bases and J lost 4 bases. CDR3 sequence reads: CASSYGQGGYNEQFF. CDR3 nucleotides: TGCGCCAGCAGCTATGGACAGGGTGGGTACAATGAGCAGTTCTTC.

This chain joins TRBV5-1 and TRBJ1-6; 7 nucleotides align to TRBD1. The CDR3 spans 16 residues. Per the germline V gene, CDR1 is SGHRS and CDR2 is YFSETQ. J lost 7 bases, V lost 2 bases, and 9 bases had no gene match. The CDR3 DNA sequence: TGCGCCAGCAGCTTTGGTGAGGGACAGATGAATTCACCCCTCCACTTT. Amino acid sequence: CASSFGEGQMNSPLHF.

This chain connects TRBV5-1 to TRBJ2-1; D not certain. V dropped 2 bases and J dropped 3 bases, with 6 bases sitting between them. CDR1 and CDR2 from the germline V gene are SGHRS and YFSETQ. This CDR3 has 13 residues. CDR3 sequence (DNA): TGCGCCAGCAGCTTCTCAGACTACAATGAGCAGTTCTTC. This gives the protein CASSFSDYNEQFF.

This chain joins TRBV7-9 and TRBJ2-3; 12 bases fit TRBD2. Trimming at V came to 3 bases and at J to 6 bases, leaving 4 bases not matched to a gene. Germline V gene data show CDR1 as SEHNR and CDR2 as FQNEAQ (reference sequence). This CDR3 is 15 amino acids long. This CDR3 is CASSLTSGSADTQYF. The CDR3 coding sequence is TGTGCCAGCAGCTTGACTAGCGGGAGTGCGGATACGCAGTATTTT.

This sequence joins TRBV30 and TRBJ2-7; TRBD1 aligns across 9 bases. J gave up 9 bases and V 1 base, and 10 bases lay outside the gene matches. This CDR3 has 14 amino acids. CDR1 is GTSNPN, CDR2 SVGIG, per germline (reference sequence). For the CDR3, the DNA is TGTGCCTGGAGTGCGGACAGGGGAAACCTTCGGCAGTACTTC. Its translation: CAWSADRGNLRQYF.

The rearrangement links TRBV9 to TRBJ2-2; D is unresolved. Per germline, CDR1 SGDLS and CDR2 YYNGEE. This CDR3 is built from 16 residues. Trimming removed 4 bases at V and 4 bases at J, with 17 bases between. CDR3 in amino acids: CASSPTGFLFTGELFF. For the CDR3, the DNA is TGTGCCAGCAGCCCGACCGGGTTCCTCTTCACCGGGGAGCTGTTTTTT.

The V call is TRBV7-2, the J call TRBJ1-1; D remains ambiguous. In germline, CDR1 is SGHTA, CDR2 FQGNSA. V was cut by 2 bases and J by 8 bases, with 12 bases left in between. This CDR3 has 13 residues. In DNA form, the CDR3 reads TGTGCCAGCAGCTTATTTAGTACTAGGGAAGCTTTCTTT. Amino acid sequence: CASSLFSTREAFF.

V and J are TRBV2 and TRBJ2-3; D call uncertain. Germline V gives CDR1 SNHLY, CDR2 FYNNEI. Trimming shortened V by 6 bases and J by 3 bases, and 10 bases separated the two germline ends. This CDR3 spans 13 amino acids. CDR3 coding DNA: TGTGCCAGCAGCCCCCTTATTACAGATACGCAGTATTTT. Translation gives CASSPLITDTQYF.

The V gene is TRBV15, the J gene TRBJ2-1; D perhaps matches TRBD2 (6 bases). The V gene's germline CDR1 is LNHNV and CDR2 YYDKDF (reference sequence). Trimming stripped 7 bases from V and 6 bases from J, with 16 bases between. This CDR3 has 14 amino acids. The CDR3 loop is CATTPREASNEQFF. The CDR3 nucleotides are TGTGCCACCACCCCAAGGGAGGCCTCCAATGAGCAGTTCTTC.

The chain couples TRBV9 to TRBJ1-1; D gene unclear. V lost 3 bases and J lost 1, with 10 bases in between. This CDR3 region has 14 residues. Per the germline V gene, CDR1 is SGDLS and CDR2 is YYNGEE. CDR3 bases: TGTGCCAGCAGCGCGGGATTTGCGAACACTGAAGCTTTCTTT. Amino acid sequence: CASSAGFANTEAFF.

The chain has TRBV7-2 and TRBJ1-1; 9 nucleotides align to TRBD1. CDR3 size: 15 residues. Trimming took 2 bases from V and 3 from J; bases not matched to a gene: 4. Germline V gene lookup returns CDR1 SGHTA and CDR2 FQGNSA. The CDR3 DNA is TGTGCCAGCAGCTTATACAGGGGGCTGGACACTGAAGCTTTCTTT. Translated: CASSLYRGLDTEAFF.

This rearrangement joins TRBV7-8 to TRBJ2-4; D perhaps matches TRBD2 (5 bases). The V end was cut by 2 bases, the J end by 9 bases, with 17 bases between. Germline V gene data show CDR1 as SGHVS and CDR2 as FQNEAQ. This CDR3 has 15 amino acids. The CDR3 loop reads CASSLMPAGWGIQYF. In nucleotides, the CDR3 is TGTGCCAGCAGCTTAATGCCTGCGGGCTGGGGCATTCAGTACTTC.